What follows are 5 T cell receptor beta chains derived from one specimen sequenced in a study of blood T cells in healthy people across ages. Next came a second PCR, run for about 6 to 12 cycles, which used a sample-barcoded 5' primer along with a J-beta primer mix. TCRdb reanalysed the 5' RACE reads using MiXCR and keeps one entry per CDR3 protein. The data hold 700,000 to 950,000 distinct CDR3 sequences, with about 62% observed a single time. The sample taken for sequencing was blood. The receptors shown here come from a man under 40 in good health.

J is TRBJ2-7 and V is TRBV30; 9 bases map to TRBD1. This CDR3 comprises 14 residues. The germline V gene encodes CDR1 GTSNPN and CDR2 SVGIG (reference sequence). With V trimmed by 5 bases and J by 5 bases, 10 bases remained unmatched. Here the CDR3 reads CAWEFTGQGNEQYF. In nucleotides, the CDR3 is TGTGCCTGGGAATTCACGGGACAGGGAAACGAGCAGTACTTC.

This clonotype has only a few counts. The chain is built from TRBV29-1 and TRBJ2-7; no firm D call. The CDR3 is 13 residues long. The V end lost 7 bases, the J end lost 3 bases, and 16 bases lay between the germline ends. Germline lookup yields CDR1 SQVTM and CDR2 ANQGSEA. Written as DNA, the CDR3 is TGCAGCGCATCCCTCCGGATGGGCTACGAGCAGTACTTC. Encoded protein: CSASLRMGYEQYF.

The chain couples TRBV12-3 or TRBV12-4 to TRBJ2-7; D is possibly TRBD2 (5 bases). Trimming left V 3 bases short and J 7 bases short, with 13 bases between. The CDR3 covers 13 residues. The CDR3 bases are TGTGCCAGCAGTTTTAGCGCTTTGGGGGAGCAGTACTTC. Translating gives CASSFSALGEQYF.

The chain recombines TRBV6-2 or TRBV6-3 with TRBJ2-7; 7 nucleotides line up with TRBD2. With 5 bases clipped from V and 3 bases from J, the junction kept 10 bases outside the gene matches. Germline CDR1 is MNHEY and CDR2 is SVGEGT. This CDR3 comprises 15 residues. CDR3 protein: CASSRGGAGSYEQYF. The CDR3 DNA is TGTGCCAGCAGTCGCGGTGGAGCGGGGAGCTACGAGCAGTACTTC.

V and J are TRBV6-5 and TRBJ1-1, with 8 bases identical to TRBD1. CDR1 and CDR2 (germline): MNHEY, SVGAGI. Trimming cost V 8 bases and J 1 base; bases outside gene matches: 9. The CDR3 length is 15 residues. DNA of the CDR3: TGTGCCAGCCAACCGTGGACAGGGCAGAACACTGAAGCTTTCTTT. This encodes CASQPWTGQNTEAFF.